This TCR beta chain was recorded in a study of T cell responses to AZD1222 COVID-19 vaccine. Profiled with immunoSEQ multiplex PCR; TCRdb holds only in-frame clones, not every one. The sample records around 140,000 clones, 90% to 95% being singletons. This sequence originates from an adult who received the AZD1222 COVID-19 vaccine. The specimen was peripheral blood, collected 28 days after the second AZD1222 dose.

CDR3 in DNA: TGTGCCAGCAGTCCCATAGCGGTAATTGCTAGTGAGCAGTACTTC. Its translation: CASSPIAVIASEQYF. The chain joins TRBV6-2 or TRBV6-3 to TRBJ2-7; D possibly corresponds to TRBD2 (6 bases). This CDR3 has 15 amino acids. The ends were cut back, 5 bases at V and 7 bases at J, with 21 bases in the middle. Germline V lookup: CDR1 MNHEY, CDR2 SVGEGT.